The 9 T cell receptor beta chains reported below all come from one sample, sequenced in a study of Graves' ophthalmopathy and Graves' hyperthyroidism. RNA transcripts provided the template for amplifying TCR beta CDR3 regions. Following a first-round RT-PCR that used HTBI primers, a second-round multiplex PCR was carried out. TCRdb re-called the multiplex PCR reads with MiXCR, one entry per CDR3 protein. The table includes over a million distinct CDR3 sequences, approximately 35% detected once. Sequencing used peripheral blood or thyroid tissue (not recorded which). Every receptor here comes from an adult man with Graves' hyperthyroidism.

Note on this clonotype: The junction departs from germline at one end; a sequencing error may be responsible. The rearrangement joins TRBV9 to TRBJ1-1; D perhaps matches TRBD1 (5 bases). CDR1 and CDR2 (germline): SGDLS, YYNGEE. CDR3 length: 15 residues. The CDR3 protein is CASSYSGGGKSEAFF. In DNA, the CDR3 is TGTGCCAGCTCTTATAGCGGGGGGGGGAAGTCTGAAGCTTTTTTT.

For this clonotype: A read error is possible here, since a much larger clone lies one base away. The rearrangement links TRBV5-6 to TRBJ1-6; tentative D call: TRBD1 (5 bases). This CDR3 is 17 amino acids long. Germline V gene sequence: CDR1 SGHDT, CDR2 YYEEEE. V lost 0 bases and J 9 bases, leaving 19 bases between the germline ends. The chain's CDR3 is CASSLEVGGSGGSPLHF. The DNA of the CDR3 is TGTGCCAGCAGCTTGGAAGTGGGGGGTTCGGGGGGTTCACCCCTCCACTTT.

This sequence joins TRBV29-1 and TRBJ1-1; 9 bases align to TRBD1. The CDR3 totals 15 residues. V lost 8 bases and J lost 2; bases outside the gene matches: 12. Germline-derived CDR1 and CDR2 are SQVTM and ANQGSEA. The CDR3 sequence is CSLARDRAYNTEAFF. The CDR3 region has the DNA TGCAGCTTAGCGCGGGACAGGGCATACAACACTGAAGCTTTCTTT.

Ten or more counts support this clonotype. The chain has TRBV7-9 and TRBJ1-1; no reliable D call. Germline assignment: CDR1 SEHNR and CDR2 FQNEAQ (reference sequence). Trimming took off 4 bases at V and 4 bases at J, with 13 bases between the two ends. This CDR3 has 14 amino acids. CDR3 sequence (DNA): TGTGCCAGCAGCTCCACGGGGAGCTTCACTGAAGCTTTCTTT. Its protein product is CASSSTGSFTEAFF.

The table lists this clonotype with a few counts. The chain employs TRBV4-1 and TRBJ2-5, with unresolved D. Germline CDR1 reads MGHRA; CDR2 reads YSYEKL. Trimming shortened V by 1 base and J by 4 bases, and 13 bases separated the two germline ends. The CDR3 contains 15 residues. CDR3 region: CASSQVPRFGETQYF. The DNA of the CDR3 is TGCGCCAGCAGCCAAGTGCCTAGATTCGGAGAGACCCAGTACTTC.

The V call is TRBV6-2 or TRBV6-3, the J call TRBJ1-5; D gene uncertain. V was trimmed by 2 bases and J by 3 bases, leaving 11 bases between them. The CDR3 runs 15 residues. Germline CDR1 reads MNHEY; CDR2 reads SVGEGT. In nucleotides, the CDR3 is TGTGCCAGCAGTTACAGGGATTGGAACAATCAGCCCCAGCATTTT. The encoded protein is CASSYRDWNNQPQHF.

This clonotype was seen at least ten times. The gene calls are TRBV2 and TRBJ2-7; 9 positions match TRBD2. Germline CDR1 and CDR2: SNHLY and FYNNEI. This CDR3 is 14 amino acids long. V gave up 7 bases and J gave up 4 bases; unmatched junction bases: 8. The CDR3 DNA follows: TGTGCCAGCAACGGCGGGAGGGCCTTGTACGAGCAGTACTTC. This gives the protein CASNGGRALYEQYF.

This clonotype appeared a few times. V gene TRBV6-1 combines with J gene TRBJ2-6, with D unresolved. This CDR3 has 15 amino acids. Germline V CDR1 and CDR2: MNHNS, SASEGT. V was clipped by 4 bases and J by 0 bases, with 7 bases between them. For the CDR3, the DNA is TGTGCCAGCAGTGGGCCGCTCTCTGGGGCCAACGTCCTGACTTTC. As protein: CASSGPLSGANVLTF.

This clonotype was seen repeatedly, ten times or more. CDR3 sequence: CASSSPSHRETQYF. The CDR3 nucleotides are TGTGCCAGCAGCTCACCTTCCCATAGAGAGACCCAGTACTTC. The chain combines TRBV7-9 with TRBJ2-5; D is ambiguous. Germline loops: CDR1 SEHNR, CDR2 FQNEAQ (reference sequence). Trimming left V 4 bases short and J 4 bases short, with 13 bases between. CDR3 length: 14 residues. The complete variable domain, with remaining parts taken from reference TRBV7-9 and TRBJ2-5, reads DTGVSQNPRHKITKRGQNVTFRCDPISEHNRLYWYRQTLGQGPEFLTYFQNEAQLEKSRLLSDRFSAERPKGSFSTLEIQRTEQGDSAMYLCASSSPSHRETQYFGPGTRLLVL.